These 32 T cell receptor beta chains were sequenced from one sample in a study of OX40 agonist ivuxolimab in advanced cancers. Preparation of the library involved the immunoSEQ multiplex PCR assay. TCRdb provides this immuneACCESS table in a form limited to in-frame rearrangements. Some clones are lacking; in checked studies, under half of them reflect an unresolved V gene, and why the rest are absent is not known. The sample records 55,000 to 90,000 clones, about 90% of which are singletons. Together, the top ten hold about 0.9% of the sample. The material sequenced was CD4+ or CD8+ T cells sorted from blood, taken in a trial of the OX40 agonist ivuxolimab. The receptors were gathered from an adult with an advanced solid tumor such as melanoma, head and neck, liver or kidney cancer.

This clone is a singleton in its sample. The chain joins TRBV7-9 to TRBJ2-2; D gene unclear. This CDR3 region has 16 residues. The germline V and J ends were trimmed by 1 base and 6 bases, with 15 bases remaining between them. Per germline, CDR1 SEHNR and CDR2 FQNEAQ (reference sequence). In DNA, the CDR3 is TGTGCCAGCAGCTTAGTTGCCTTCAATCGGGCCGGGGAGCTGTTTTTT. Translated: CASSLVAFNRAGELFF.

This chain links TRBV25-1 with TRBJ1-2; D unresolved. Germline values: CDR1 MGHDK, CDR2 SYGVNS. The CDR3 extends over 12 amino acids. The ends were cut back, 6 bases at V and 8 bases at J, with 13 bases in the middle. The CDR3 here is CASSQGNSGYTF. CDR3 bases: TGTGCCAGCAGCCAAGGAAATAGCGGCTACACCTTC.

Turning to this clone: The sample holds other DNA sequences that translate to the same CDR3. The rearrangement uses TRBV28 and TRBJ2-7; 7 bases line up with TRBD1. Trimming removed 3 bases from V and 3 bases from J; junction bases left unmatched: 2. The CDR3 has 13 amino acids. From germline, CDR1 is MDHEN and CDR2 SYDVKM. The CDR3 sequence is CASSFGQDYEQYF. The DNA of the CDR3 is TGTGCCAGCAGTTTCGGACAGGACTACGAGCAGTACTTC.

The rearrangement joins TRBV14 to TRBJ2-2; D not resolved. The CDR3 loop spans 15 amino acids. V was cut by 1 base and J by 5 bases, with 11 bases left in between. The V gene's germline CDR1 is SGHDN and CDR2 FVKESK. The CDR3 region is CASSQGSDLTGELFF. The DNA for the CDR3 is TGTGCCAGCAGCCAAGGCAGCGATTTGACCGGGGAGCTGTTTTTT.

This clone appeared once. The rearrangement joins TRBV15 to TRBJ1-5; D perhaps matches TRBD1 (5 bases). The CDR3 extends over 15 amino acids. V lost 4 bases and J 3 bases, leaving 13 bases between the germline ends. Germline V gives CDR1 LNHNV, CDR2 YYDKDF (reference sequence). CDR3 amino acids: CATSTFRDSNQPQHF. CDR3 in DNA: TGTGCCACCAGCACCTTCAGGGATTCCAATCAGCCCCAGCATTTT.

The V call is TRBV6-6, the J call TRBJ1-3, with 7 bases fitting TRBD1. The CDR3 runs to 12 residues. V shed 4 bases and J 10 bases; nucleotides not matched to a gene: 4. Germline V CDR1 and CDR2: MNHNY, SVGAGI (reference sequence). Here the CDR3 DNA reads TGTGCCAGCAGTTTCCGACAGGGAACCATATATTTT. It translates to CASSFRQGTIYF.

For this clone: One junction end does not reproduce the germline sequence, and a read error may be involved. This chain links TRBV30 with TRBJ1-6, with 7 bases identical to TRBD1. This CDR3 spans 16 amino acids. The germline V gene has CDR1 GTSNPN and CDR2 SVGIG (reference sequence). The CDR3 nucleotides read TGTGCCTGGAGTGTAGGGGGCCACACCTATAATTCGCCCCTCCACTTT. The encoded protein is CAWSVGGHTYNSPLHF. Full variable domain (rest looked up from reference TRBV30 and TRBJ1-6): SQTIHQWPATLVQPVGSPLSLECTVEGTSNPNLYWYRQAAGRGLQLLFYSVGIGQISSEVPQNLSASRPQDRQFILSSKKLLLSDSGFYLCAWSVGGHTYNSPLHFGNGTRLTVT.

The chain combines TRBV2 with TRBJ2-5, with 15 bases that match TRBD2. Germline V lookup: CDR1 SNHLY, CDR2 FYNNEI. V lost 6 bases, J lost 5 bases, and 10 bases stayed unmatched. The CDR3 spans 17 residues. The CDR3 here is CASSARTSGGARETQYF. DNA of the CDR3: TGTGCCAGCAGCGCCCGGACTAGCGGGGGGGCCCGGGAGACCCAGTACTTC.

The chain is built from TRBV28 and TRBJ2-7, with TRBD2 matching 8 bases. The CDR3 sequence is 16 residues long. V shed 2 bases, J shed 4 bases, and the junction held 10 bases outside the gene matches. Germline assignment: CDR1 MDHEN and CDR2 SYDVKM. This CDR3 is CASSLTLAELQYEQYF. The DNA for the CDR3 is TGTGCCAGCAGTTTAACACTAGCGGAACTTCAGTACGAGCAGTACTTC.

The chain joins TRBV7-9 to TRBJ2-5; possible D gene TRBD2, 5 bases. CDR1 is SEHNR, CDR2 FQNEAQ, per germline (reference sequence). Trimming stripped 4 bases from V and 3 bases from J, with 12 bases between. The CDR3 length is 14 residues. The CDR3 protein is CASSSRTGKETQYF. The CDR3, as DNA: TGTGCCAGCAGCTCCAGGACGGGAAAAGAGACCCAGTACTTC. Full variable domain (rest looked up from reference TRBV7-9 and TRBJ2-5): DTGVSQNPRHKITKRGQNVTFRCDPISEHNRLYWYRQTLGQGPEFLTYFQNEAQLEKSRLLSDRFSAERPKGSFSTLEIQRTEQGDSAMYLCASSSRTGKETQYFGPGTRLLVL.

The chain uses TRBV6-5 and TRBJ2-3, with a possible D match to TRBD2 (5 bases). The ends were cut back, 7 bases at V and 0 bases at J, with 8 bases in the middle. CDR3 length equals 13 residues. CDR1 is MNHEY, CDR2 SVGAGI, per germline. Here the CDR3 reads CASIGSSTDTQYF. DNA of the CDR3: TGTGCCAGCATAGGGAGTAGCACAGATACGCAGTATTTT.

The genes are TRBV11-3 and TRBJ2-5; the D is unclear. This CDR3 is built from 12 residues. V was cut by 0 bases and J by 5 bases, with 4 bases left in between. The germline CDR1 and CDR2 sequences are SGHNT and YENEEA. The CDR3 coding sequence is TGTGCCAGCAGCTTAGATAGGGAGACCCAGTACTTC. Amino acids: CASSLDRETQYF.

V usage is TRBV2 and J usage is TRBJ2-2; 12 bases align to TRBD2. Germline V gene lookup returns CDR1 SNHLY and CDR2 FYNNEI. The CDR3 runs to 15 residues. J gave up 6 bases and V 7 bases, and 6 bases lay outside the gene matches. CDR3 residues: CASTLTSGSSGELFF. The CDR3 nucleotides are TGTGCCAGCACTTTGACTAGCGGGAGTTCCGGGGAGCTGTTTTTT.

This clone was detected only once. The chain is built from TRBV5-8 and TRBJ1-6, with a tentative D call TRBD1 (6 bases). This CDR3 contains 15 residues. V was trimmed by 4 bases and J by 5 bases, leaving 13 bases between them. Germline V gene sequence: CDR1 SGHTS, CDR2 YDEGEE. The CDR3 sequence is CASSATDRNNSPLHF. The CDR3, as DNA: TGTGCCAGCAGCGCGACGGACAGAAATAATTCACCCCTCCACTTT.

The chain has TRBV4-1 and TRBJ2-1, with D uncertain. Germline assignment: CDR1 MGHRA and CDR2 YSYEKL. This CDR3 spans 13 amino acids. Between the trimmed V and J ends, which lost 0 bases and 7 bases, there was a span of 7 bases. The CDR3 loop is CASSQDRMNEQFF. As DNA, the CDR3 is TGCGCCAGCAGCCAAGATAGAATGAATGAGCAGTTCTTC.

A word on this clone: Other DNA sequences in the sample encode the same CDR3. The gene calls are TRBV7-2 and TRBJ2-7, with D unresolved. This CDR3 is built from 12 residues. The V gene's germline CDR1 is SGHTA and CDR2 FQGNSA. Trimming cost V 5 bases and J 4 bases, with 9 bases left between them. CDR3 region: CASSLTQYEQYF. CDR3 DNA: TGTGCCAGCAGCCTCACCCAATACGAGCAGTACTTC.

The chain has TRBV19 and TRBJ2-1; 9 positions match TRBD2. The V and J ends lost 3 bases and 9 bases, in that order; junction bases with no gene match: 6. The CDR3 spans 14 residues. CDR1 is LNHDA, CDR2 SQIVND, per germline (reference sequence). The CDR3: CASSILAGSAEQFF. DNA for the CDR3: TGTGCCAGTAGTATCCTAGCGGGATCCGCTGAGCAGTTCTTC.

The rearrangement joins TRBV30 to TRBJ1-4; no clear D gene. The CDR3 length is 13 residues. From germline, CDR1 is GTSNPN and CDR2 SVGIG (reference sequence). Trimming stripped 5 bases from V and 8 bases from J, with 15 bases between. The CDR3 spells CAWAVGLREKLFF. CDR3 sequence (DNA): TGTGCCTGGGCGGTGGGCCTACGGGAAAAACTGTTTTTT.

V gene TRBV28 combines with J gene TRBJ1-2, with D possibly being TRBD1 (5 bases). Trimming shortened V by 1 base and J by 2 bases, and 17 bases separated the two germline ends. This CDR3 spans 17 amino acids. Germline CDR1 reads MDHEN; CDR2 reads SYDVKM. The DNA of the CDR3 is TGTGCCAGCAGTTTATTGGGGGTGGCAGTCCCGAACTATGGCTACACCTTC. Amino acid sequence: CASSLLGVAVPNYGYTF.

V is TRBV6-6 and J is TRBJ2-2, with 7 bases that match TRBD1. The CDR3 has 13 residues. With 4 bases clipped from V and 6 bases from J, the junction kept 2 bases outside the gene matches. CDR1 and CDR2 (germline): MNHNY, SVGAGI (reference sequence). The CDR3 here is CASSFGQAGELFF. The CDR3 region has the DNA TGTGCCAGCAGTTTCGGACAGGCCGGGGAGCTGTTTTTT.

The chain has TRBV18 and TRBJ1-2; the match to TRBD1 covers 8 bases. The trim removed 3 bases at V and 3 bases at J, leaving 6 bases unmatched. The CDR3 is 15 amino acids. Germline V gene lookup returns CDR1 KGHSH and CDR2 LQKENI. The CDR3 DNA reads as TGTGCCAGCTCACCGCCCAGGGGGCGGGACTATGGCTACACCTTC. It encodes CASSPPRGRDYGYTF. Complete variable domain (other parts from reference TRBV18 and TRBJ1-2): NAGVMQNPRHLVRRRGQEARLRCSPMKGHSHVYWYRQLPEEGLKFMVYLQKENIIDESGMPKERFSAEFPKEGPSILRIQQVVRGDSAAYFCASSPPRGRDYGYTFGSGTRLTVV.

V and J are TRBV6-4 and TRBJ2-2; TRBD2 agrees at 12 bases. The germline V gene encodes CDR1 MRHNA and CDR2 SNTAGT. With 7 bases clipped from V and 6 bases from J, the junction kept 6 bases outside the gene matches. This CDR3 contains 15 residues. CDR3 sequence: CASKPSGGASGELFF. DNA for the CDR3: TGTGCCAGCAAACCTAGCGGGGGGGCGTCCGGGGAGCTGTTTTTT.

For this clone: The identical CDR3 is also encoded by other nucleotide sequences in the sample. The chain uses TRBV7-9 and TRBJ2-3; the match to TRBD2 covers 10 bases. The germline V gene encodes CDR1 SEHNR and CDR2 FQNEAQ (reference sequence). CDR3 size: 17 residues. After removal of 1 base from V and 0 bases from J, the junction contained 4 bases not matched to a gene. CDR3 sequence: CASSLGWTSGSTDTQYF. The CDR3 DNA reads TGTGCCAGCAGCTTAGGCTGGACTAGCGGCAGCACAGATACGCAGTATTTT.

The chain joins TRBV7-8 to TRBJ1-6; D is perhaps TRBD1 (5 bases). V lost 3 bases, J lost 8 bases, and 11 bases lay in between. Germline loops: CDR1 SGHVS, CDR2 FQNEAQ. The CDR3 totals 14 residues. The CDR3 loop is CASSLAGSYSPLHF. In nucleotides, the CDR3 is TGTGCCAGCAGCTTGGCAGGGTCTTATTCACCCCTCCACTTT.

The V gene is TRBV5-6, the J gene TRBJ1-6; perhaps TRBD1 as D (5 bases). Germline CDR1 and CDR2: SGHDT and YYEEEE. Trimming took off 0 bases at V and 8 bases at J, with 15 bases between the two ends. This CDR3 is 16 amino acids long. The CDR3 region is CASSLVLVGGDSPLHF. For the CDR3, the DNA is TGTGCCAGCAGCTTGGTTCTAGTTGGAGGGGATTCACCCCTCCACTTT.

The chain uses TRBV6-1 and TRBJ2-5; 7 nucleotides align to TRBD2. The V gene end was trimmed by 2 bases and the J gene end by 1 base; junction bases not matched to a gene: 4. CDR1 and CDR2 from the germline V gene are MNHNS and SASEGT. The CDR3 totals 15 residues. The CDR3: CASSEWASGQETQYF. CDR3 in DNA: TGTGCCAGCAGTGAATGGGCTAGCGGCCAAGAGACCCAGTACTTC.

The chain is built from TRBV21-1 and TRBJ2-7. TRBV21-1 is deemed a pseudogene. CDR3 size: 16 residues. The DNA for the CDR3 is TGTGCCAGCAGCAAAGGTATCTTTTGCCATTACTACGAGCAGTACTTC. It encodes CASSKGIFCHYYEQYF.

The gene calls are TRBV28 and TRBJ1-4, with 7 nucleotides matching TRBD1. The CDR3 length is 15 residues. Trimming at V came to 6 bases and at J to 7 bases, leaving 11 bases not matched to a gene. Looked up from germline, CDR1 is MDHEN and CDR2 is SYDVKM. This CDR3 is CASRAGGQPVEKLFF. The CDR3 DNA follows: TGTGCCAGCAGAGCTGGGGGACAGCCGGTTGAAAAACTGTTTTTT.

This clone was seen once. The rearrangement links TRBV28 to TRBJ1-1; TRBD1 agrees at 8 bases. The V gene end was trimmed by 2 bases and the J gene end by 11 bases; junction bases not matched to a gene: 4. Germline V lookup: CDR1 MDHEN, CDR2 SYDVKM. CDR3 length equals 12 residues. CDR3: CASSLLRGLAFF. CDR3 DNA sequence: TGTGCCAGCAGTTTACTCAGGGGGCTTGCTTTCTTT.

The CDR3 loop is CASTLIQGRNGELFF. The CDR3 nucleotides are TGTGCCAGCACCTTAATACAGGGACGGAACGGGGAGCTGTTTTTT. V usage is TRBV6-5 and J usage is TRBJ2-2, with D possibly being TRBD1 (6 bases). CDR1 and CDR2 from the germline V gene are MNHEY and SVGAGI. This CDR3 is built from 15 residues. V lost 7 bases and J 7 bases, leaving 19 bases between the germline ends.

This chain uses TRBV6-4 with TRBJ2-2; 12 bases map to TRBD2. From germline, CDR1 is MRHNA and CDR2 SNTAGT. CDR3 length: 16 residues. The junction had 6 bases not matched to a gene; V was cut back by 5 bases and J by 5 bases. CDR3 sequence (DNA): TGTGCCAGCAGTCGACTAGCGGGAGACCCAACCGGGGAGCTGTTTTTT. Its translation: CASSRLAGDPTGELFF.

The V gene is TRBV5-5, the J gene TRBJ1-2, with D hard to call. The CDR3 covers 12 residues. CDR1 and CDR2 (germline): SGHKS, YYEKEE (reference sequence). V was trimmed by 5 bases and J by 5 bases, leaving 10 bases between them. In nucleotides, the CDR3 is TGTGCCAGCAGTCCAACGTCGTATGGCTACACCTTC. This encodes CASSPTSYGYTF.